This TCR beta chain was profiled in a study of T cell changes during pregnancy in multiple sclerosis. Here immunoSEQ multiplex PCR was the method, and the copy in TCRdb shows in-frame clones only, minus some. Altogether more than 65,000 clones are present, about nine tenths being singletons, with the ten largest covering about 3%. This receptor was taken from a female donor with multiple sclerosis, enrolled in a pregnancy study. The specimen was peripheral blood, collected before pregnancy.

The CDR3 DNA follows: TGCGCCAGCAGCCAGCTTCCCCCTCCTGACAGGGCCGAGCAGTACTTC. Protein product: CASSQLPPPDRAEQYF. This chain connects TRBV4-1 to TRBJ2-7, with 7 bases aligning to TRBD1. Germline V gene lookup returns CDR1 MGHRA and CDR2 YSYEKL. This CDR3 is built from 16 residues. V lost 3 bases, J lost 6 bases, and 14 bases stayed unmatched.